Below are 20 T cell receptor beta chains sequenced from a single sample in a study of T cells in localized non-small cell lung cancer. Only in-frame clones appear in the TCRdb table, and some are missing; sequencing was by immunoSEQ multiplex PCR. The sample has 72,000 or so clones, 80% to 90% seen once. Here the sequenced sample was peripheral blood, taken before any cancer treatment. The origin of the receptors is a female donor over 55 with stage I lung adenocarcinoma.

The CDR3 DNA is TGTGCCAGCTCTCACCGGGACAGGGGATCCTACGAGCAGTACTTC. It codes for CASSHRDRGSYEQYF. The V call is TRBV18, the J call TRBJ2-7; 10 positions agree with TRBD1. This CDR3 is built from 15 residues. V lost 6 bases, J lost 1 base, and 6 bases stayed unmatched. Germline assignment: CDR1 KGHSH and CDR2 LQKENI. The full variable domain, rest sourced from reference TRBV18 and TRBJ2-7, is NAGVMQNPRHLVRRRGQEARLRCSPMKGHSHVYWYRQLPEEGLKFMVYLQKENIIDESGMPKERFSAEFPKEGPSILRIQQVVRGDSAAYFCASSHRDRGSYEQYFGPGTRLTVT.

V usage is TRBV7-9 and J usage is TRBJ1-2; perhaps TRBD1 as D (6 bases). Trimming stripped 5 bases from V and 7 bases from J, with 17 bases between. Germline CDR1 SEHNR, CDR2 FQNEAQ (reference sequence). The CDR3 runs 14 residues. The CDR3 DNA reads TGTGCCAGCAGCCAATCCGGGGGGGCGCGTGGCTACACCTTC. Its translation is CASSQSGGARGYTF.

The chain carries TRBV7-2 and TRBJ2-4, with 12 bases identical to TRBD2. V trimming: 5 bases; J trimming: 3 bases; junction bases outside the gene matches: 14. The CDR3 length is 19 residues. Germline V gene data show CDR1 as SGHTA and CDR2 as FQGNSA. CDR3 sequence reads: CASSLYDRTSGKDKNIQYF. The CDR3 DNA reads as TGTGCCAGCAGCCTGTACGATCGGACTAGCGGGAAGGACAAAAACATTCAGTACTTC.

V usage is TRBV29-1 and J usage is TRBJ1-1, with 8 bases aligning to TRBD1. V dropped 5 bases and J dropped 0; count of bases not matched to a gene: 8. CDR1 SQVTM and CDR2 ANQGSEA come from the germline V gene. CDR3 length: 15 amino acids. CDR3 amino acids: CSVTGQGSLNTEAFF. The DNA for the CDR3 is TGCAGCGTTACTGGACAGGGCTCCCTGAACACTGAAGCTTTCTTT.

This rearrangement joins TRBV4-2 to TRBJ2-1, with TRBD1 identical over 8 bases. Germline V gene sequence: CDR1 LGHNA, CDR2 YNFKEQ. The CDR3 loop spans 17 amino acids. The junction had 12 bases not matched to a gene; V was cut back by 4 bases and J by 4 bases. The DNA of the CDR3 is TGTGCCAGCAGCCTCTTCACAGGGGGTTCGGCGTACAATGAGCAGTTCTTC. The encoded protein is CASSLFTGGSAYNEQFF.

The J gene is TRBJ1-4, the V gene TRBV30; D is undetermined. The CDR3 spans 13 residues. Trimming shortened V by 7 bases and J by 8 bases, and 17 bases separated the two germline ends. CDR1 and CDR2 (germline): GTSNPN, SVGIG (reference sequence). The CDR3 DNA sequence: TGTGCCTTCTCGGATCCATCAGTGGAAAAACTGTTTTTT. This translates into CAFSDPSVEKLFF.

The V gene is TRBV11-3, the J gene TRBJ2-7; D gene ambiguous. This CDR3 has 12 residues. Germline V gene data show CDR1 as SGHNT and CDR2 as YENEEA. V was trimmed by 5 bases and J by 2 bases, leaving 7 bases between them. As DNA, the CDR3 is TGTGCCAGCAGCCTAAGGGCCTACGAGCAGTACTTC. Its translation: CASSLRAYEQYF.

The V and J genes are TRBV7-8 and TRBJ1-1; D call uncertain. Trimming took off 3 bases at V and 4 bases at J, with 6 bases between the two ends. Germline CDR1 reads SGHVS; CDR2 reads FQNEAQ. CDR3 length: 12 amino acids. CDR3 DNA: TGTGCCAGCAGCTTTAAGAGCACTGAAGCTTTCTTT. It yields the protein CASSFKSTEAFF.

The rearrangement uses TRBV11-2 and TRBJ2-2, with 7 bases fitting TRBD1. The CDR3 runs to 16 residues. V was pared by 3 bases and J by 0 bases, with 4 bases of the junction left unmatched. In germline, CDR1 is SGHAT, CDR2 FQNNGV. The CDR3 coding sequence is TGTGCCAGCAGCTTGGTCGGGACAGCGAACACCGGGGAGCTGTTTTTT. Translating it yields CASSLVGTANTGELFF.

CDR3 coding DNA: TGTGCCAGCAGCCGAAGACTAGGCCCGGAGACCCAGTACTTC. Protein sequence: CASSRRLGPETQYF. The chain has TRBV5-8 and TRBJ2-5, with D possibly TRBD2 on 6 matching bases. Germline V gene data show CDR1 as SGHTS and CDR2 as YDEGEE. The CDR3 has 14 amino acids. Trimming cost V 4 bases and J 5 bases, with 15 bases left between them.

V and J are TRBV19 and TRBJ1-6; TRBD1 matches at 8 bases. V was clipped by 6 bases and J by 7 bases; unmatched bases: 14. The CDR3 sequence is 17 residues long. CDR1 LNHDA and CDR2 SQIVND come from the germline V gene (reference sequence). CDR3 nucleotide sequence: TGTGCCAGTAGCAACCTTTTGGCCGGGACAGGCAATTCACCCCTCCACTTT. This gives the protein CASSNLLAGTGNSPLHF.

This chain joins TRBV11-2 and TRBJ2-7; 12 bases are a match to TRBD2. Trimming at V came to 2 bases and at J to 7 bases, leaving 3 bases not matched to a gene. Germline-derived CDR1 and CDR2 are SGHAT and FQNNGV. The CDR3 length is 14 residues. CDR3 in amino acids: CASSLLLAGGEQYF. CDR3 nucleotide sequence: TGTGCCAGCAGCTTATTGCTAGCGGGGGGGGAGCAGTACTTC. Supplemented by reference TRBV11-2 and TRBJ2-7, the full variable domain reads EAGVAQSPRYKIIEKRQSVAFWCNPISGHATLYWYQQILGQGPKLLIQFQNNGVVDDSQLPKDRFSAERLKGVDSTLKIQPAKLEDSAVYLCASSLLLAGGEQYFGPGTRLTVT.

CDR3 residues: CASGLGAGTGQTYEQYF. CDR3 nucleotides: TGTGCTAGTGGTTTGGGGGCCGGGACAGGGCAAACCTACGAGCAGTACTTC. V is TRBV12-5 and J is TRBJ2-7; the match to TRBD1 covers 9 bases. The germline CDR1 and CDR2 sequences are LGHNT and FRNRAP. The CDR3 covers 17 residues. With V trimmed by 1 base and J by 2 bases, 9 bases remained unmatched. Full variable domain (remainder filled in from reference TRBV12-5 and TRBJ2-7): DARVTQTPRHKVTEMGQEVTMRCQPILGHNTVFWYRQTMMQGLELLAYFRNRAPLDDSGMPKDRFSAEMPDATLATLKIQPSEPRDSAVYFCASGLGAGTGQTYEQYFGPGTRLTVT.

This chain connects TRBV23-1 to TRBJ1-1, with 8 bases that match TRBD1. Being an ORF, TRBV23-1 has a function that is uncertain. J was trimmed by 3 bases and V by 4 bases; bases with no gene match: 19. This CDR3 has 19 amino acids. CDR3 coding DNA: TGCGCCAGCAGTCCAACCCCGACAGGGGACGAGACATTGGACACTGAAGCTTTCTTT. It codes for CASSPTPTGDETLDTEAFF.

The chain employs TRBV28 and TRBJ2-7, with D possibly called TRBD1 or TRBD2 (5 bases each). V lost 7 bases and J lost 9, with 16 bases in between. The CDR3 covers 12 residues. Germline V gene lookup returns CDR1 MDHEN and CDR2 SYDVKM. The CDR3 nucleotides are TGTGCCAGCACCCCGGGACGTTTAGTGCAGTACTTC. This codes for CASTPGRLVQYF.

The rearrangement joins TRBV9 to TRBJ1-5; 8 bases line up with TRBD1. Germline values: CDR1 SGDLS, CDR2 YYNGEE. Germline trimming cut 4 bases from V and 5 bases from J; bases unmatched to any gene: 5. The CDR3 loop spans 14 amino acids. The CDR3 nucleotides read TGTGCCAGCAGCCCTGGACAGGGAGATCAGCCCCAGCATTTT. Translated: CASSPGQGDQPQHF.

On this clone itself: A junction end diverges from the germline sequence, so it may reflect a read error. The chain employs TRBV7-7 and TRBJ2-7, with 9 bases matching TRBD1. Per germline, CDR1 SSHAT and CDR2 FNYEAQ (reference sequence). The CDR3 is 13 residues long. The DNA for the CDR3 is TGTGCTAGCAGTCGTGACAGGGGGAACGAGCAGTACTTC. The encoded protein is CASSRDRGNEQYF.

CDR3 in amino acids: CASSAGRANEQFF. CDR3 nucleotides: TGTGCCAGCAGTGCCGGGAGGGCCAATGAGCAGTTCTTC. V gene TRBV25-1 combines with J gene TRBJ2-1; TRBD2 matches 8 bases. The CDR3 loop spans 13 amino acids. J gave up 6 bases and V 4 bases, and 2 bases lay outside the gene matches. Germline loops: CDR1 MGHDK, CDR2 SYGVNS. Using reference TRBV25-1 and TRBJ2-1 for the parts outside the CDR3, the full variable domain is EADIYQTPRYLVIGTGKKITLECSQTMGHDKMYWYQQDPGMELHLIHYSYGVNSTEKGDLSSESTVSRIRTEHFPLTLESARPSHTSQYLCASSAGRANEQFFGPGTRLTVL.

The chain employs TRBV2 and TRBJ1-1; 7 nucleotides align to TRBD1. V shed 6 bases, J shed 8 bases, and the junction held 3 bases outside the gene matches. Germline V gives CDR1 SNHLY, CDR2 FYNNEI. The CDR3 totals 11 residues. In nucleotides, the CDR3 is TGTGCCAGCAGCAGGGGGGGGGAAGCTTTCTTT. Translation gives CASSRGGEAFF. Full variable domain (rest looked up from reference TRBV2 and TRBJ1-1): EPEVTQTPSHQVTQMGQEVILRCVPISNHLYFYWYRQILGQKVEFLVSFYNNEISEKSEIFDDQFSVERPDGSNFTLKIRSTKLEDSAMYFCASSRGGEAFFGQGTRLTVV.

J is TRBJ1-5 and V is TRBV6-4; weak D call: TRBD1 (6 bases). CDR1 is MRHNA, CDR2 SNTAGT, per germline. The CDR3 contains 15 residues. V dropped 4 bases and J dropped 7 bases, with 17 bases sitting between them. DNA for the CDR3: TGTGCCAGCAGTGTGTTCGGGGGGCAGGGACAGCCCCAGCATTTT. Amino acid sequence: CASSVFGGQGQPQHF.